The clone carrying this T cell receptor (beta chain) turned up a few times. Antigen unknown. The data derive from a study of T-cell memory formation after mild COVID-19. Study results and limitations: CD4+ contracting clones were mainly CM and EM; CD8+ ones, EMRA. Clones that contracted from day 15 to 85 were balanced CD4/CD8, while later expanders leaned CD4+.

With 5 bases removed from V and 2 bases from J, the gap between germline ends came to 22 bases. The germline V gene has CDR1 LNHDA and CDR2 SQIVND (reference sequence). The CDR3 sequence is 19 residues long. TCRalpha and TCRbeta libraries used 5'RACE with constant-segment primers and UMIs. MiXCR was run by TCRdb on the 5' RACE reads, yielding one entry per CDR3 protein. The table lists 470,000 or so distinct CDR3 sequences, roughly 18% of them singletons, with roughly 21% in the top ten. The sample taken for sequencing was PBMCs or a T cell subset sorted from them (not recorded which). This chain connects TRBV19 to TRBJ2-6; possibly TRBD1 or TRBD2 for D (6 bases each). The TCR originated in a young man who had mild COVID-19 (a few samples of this study predate the infection). Cell type and time point are not known. This CDR3 reads CASSLSPPGAEAGANVLTF. The CDR3 nucleotides are TGTGCCAGTAGTCTATCCCCGCCGGGGGCGGAGGCTGGGGCCAACGTCCTGACTTTC.